Shown below are 17 T cell receptor beta chains from a single sample sequenced in a study of blood T cell repertoires in COVID-19. Generated by immunoSEQ multiplex PCR, the TCRdb table keeps only in-frame clones and is missing some. The sample records about 300,000 clones, more than 75% being singletons. Sequencing input: peripheral blood. These receptors came from a man between 70 and 80 years old with acute or convalescent COVID-19.

This clone was counted only a few times. The J gene is TRBJ1-6, the V gene TRBV2; D is unresolved. The V end lost 4 bases, the J end lost 8 bases, and 15 bases lay between the germline ends. The length of the CDR3 is 15 residues. Germline lookup yields CDR1 SNHLY and CDR2 FYNNEI. The CDR3, as DNA: TGTGCCAGCAGTGGCCGTGAGGGTAGGGATTCACCCCTCCACTTT. Its protein product is CASSGREGRDSPLHF.

The chain is built from TRBV4-2 and TRBJ2-3, with 13 bases aligning to TRBD2. The CDR3 extends over 15 amino acids. Germline V CDR1 and CDR2: LGHNA, YNFKEQ. With V trimmed by 6 bases and J by 4 bases, 4 bases remained unmatched. CDR3 DNA: TGTGCCAGCAGGAGTGGACTAGCGGGGGCAGATACGCAGTATTTT. This translates into CASRSGLAGADTQYF.

This clone was observed once. CDR3 DNA: TGCGCCAGCAGCCAAGAGCGGGGGAACAGTAATTCACCCCTCCACTTT. The encoded protein is CASSQERGNSNSPLHF. The V and J genes are TRBV4-1 and TRBJ1-6; tentatively, D is TRBD1 (5 bases). This CDR3 has 16 residues. V was clipped by 0 bases and J by 6 bases, with 12 bases between them. Germline V CDR1 and CDR2: MGHRA, YSYEKL.

In regard to this clone: Other DNA sequences in this sample translate to the same CDR3. The gene calls are TRBV4-2 and TRBJ2-5; D unclear. Germline V gene lookup returns CDR1 LGHNA and CDR2 YNFKEQ. V lost 3 bases and J 5 bases, leaving 10 bases between the germline ends. This CDR3 region has 13 residues. The CDR3 DNA is TGTGCCAGCAGCCAGGGTAGAGGCGAGACCCAGTACTTC. Protein: CASSQGRGETQYF.

The V gene is TRBV7-8, the J gene TRBJ1-4; 7 bases are a match to TRBD1. The CDR3 is made up of 13 amino acids. Germline CDR1 reads SGHVS; CDR2 reads FQNEAQ. Unmatched junction bases numbered 2, after V lost 5 bases and J lost 5 bases. CDR3 amino acids: CASSPTGNEKLFF. CDR3 coding DNA: TGTGCCAGCAGCCCGACAGGGAATGAAAAACTGTTTTTT.

In DNA, the CDR3 is TGTGCCAGCAGGGGGGGACAGCTCATTGGTGGCTACACCTTC. It is translated as CASRGGQLIGGYTF. The chain carries TRBV2 and TRBJ1-2, with 7 bases fitting TRBD1. After removal of 6 bases from V and 7 bases from J, the junction contained 11 bases not matched to a gene. The CDR3 is 14 residues long. Germline values: CDR1 SNHLY, CDR2 FYNNEI.

The chain couples TRBV21-1 to TRBJ2-7; the table's D call, TRBD2, has no DNA check behind it. TRBV21-1 is a pseudogene. The CDR3 is 16 residues long. The CDR3 DNA follows: TGTGCCAGCAGCACCCAGACTAGCGGAGAGCCCTACGAGCAGTACTTC. Translating it yields CASSTQTSGEPYEQYF.

The rearrangement links TRBV7-9 to TRBJ1-2, with TRBD1 matching over 11 bases. The CDR3 is 15 amino acids. V shed 2 bases, J shed 4 bases, and the junction held 3 bases outside the gene matches. Germline assignment: CDR1 SEHNR and CDR2 FQNEAQ (reference sequence). CDR3 sequence (DNA): TGTGCCAGCAGCTTACATGGGACAGGGGGCTATGGCTACACCTTC. Its translation is CASSLHGTGGYGYTF.

The V and J genes are TRBV4-3 and TRBJ2-1; D not certain. The V gene's germline CDR1 is LGHNA and CDR2 YSLEER. Trimming stripped 0 bases from V and 5 bases from J, with 14 bases between. The CDR3 is made up of 16 amino acids. The CDR3 region has the DNA TGCGCCAGCAGCCAAGATCCGTTTACAGATAACAATGAGCAGTTCTTC. It specifies CASSQDPFTDNNEQFF.

The gene calls are TRBV6-5 and TRBJ1-2; 9 positions agree with TRBD1. This CDR3 contains 16 residues. Germline V gene data show CDR1 as MNHEY and CDR2 as SVGAGI. V shed 4 bases, J shed 4 bases, and the junction held 10 bases outside the gene matches. For the CDR3, the DNA is TGTGCCAGCAGTTCGGTTTCCGGGACAGGGCGCTATGGCTACACCTTC. Translation gives CASSSVSGTGRYGYTF.

The V gene is TRBV4-3, the J gene TRBJ1-2, with a possible D match to TRBD1 (5 bases). In germline, CDR1 is LGHNA, CDR2 YSLEER. V was clipped by 4 bases and J by 8 bases, with 11 bases between them. The CDR3 runs 12 residues. The CDR3 DNA sequence: TGCGCCAGCAGCCGCTGGGGCTGGGGCTACACCTTC. Protein: CASSRWGWGYTF.

This clone came up once. V gene TRBV28 combines with J gene TRBJ1-4, with a possible D match to TRBD1 (5 bases). The V end was cut by 4 bases, the J end by 4 bases, with 13 bases between. The CDR3 runs to 15 residues. Germline V gene sequence: CDR1 MDHEN, CDR2 SYDVKM. The CDR3 here is CASSSRGSFNEKLFF. The CDR3 coding sequence is TGTGCCAGCAGTTCCCGGGGGAGTTTTAATGAAAAACTGTTTTTT.

This sequence joins TRBV3-1 (or the pseudogene TRBV3-2) and TRBJ1-4; D not certain. Germline CDR1 reads LGHDT; CDR2 reads YNNKEL (reference sequence). Trimming removed 0 bases from V and 7 bases from J, with 6 bases in between. This CDR3 is built from 13 residues. CDR3 sequence: CASSQEASEKLFF. The CDR3 bases are TGTGCCAGCAGCCAAGAGGCATCTGAAAAACTGTTTTTT.

This clone has only a few counts. The rearrangement links TRBV28 to TRBJ2-7, with D possibly being TRBD1 (6 bases). The CDR3 is 14 amino acids. CDR1 is MDHEN, CDR2 SYDVKM, per germline. V was cut by 6 bases and J by 3 bases, with 15 bases left in between. Here the CDR3 DNA reads TGTGCCAGCAGCCGGGACACCTTGGGCTACGAGCAGTACTTC. Translated, it gives CASSRDTLGYEQYF.

The chain is built from TRBV4-1 and TRBJ2-7; 10 nucleotides align to TRBD2. Germline trimming cut 4 bases from V and 0 bases from J; bases unmatched to any gene: 9. This CDR3 is 17 amino acids long. From germline, CDR1 is MGHRA and CDR2 YSYEKL. The CDR3 DNA reads TGCGCCAGCAGCCCGTCGTCGAGCGGGGGGGACTCCTACGAGCAGTACTTC. Translated, it gives CASSPSSSGGDSYEQYF.

The V call is TRBV18, the J call TRBJ2-5; tentatively, D is TRBD2 (6 bases). The germline V and J ends were trimmed by 1 base and 1 base, with 13 bases remaining between them. This CDR3 comprises 16 residues. From germline, CDR1 is KGHSH and CDR2 LQKENI. CDR3 protein: CASSPLGGAFQETQYF. CDR3 nucleotide sequence: TGTGCCAGCTCACCACTTGGCGGGGCCTTCCAAGAGACCCAGTACTTC.

This rearrangement joins TRBV6-2 or TRBV6-3 to TRBJ2-7; D gene ambiguous. V gave up 5 bases and J gave up 2 bases, with 4 bases separating them. This CDR3 is 11 amino acids long. From germline, CDR1 is MNHEY and CDR2 SVGEGT. In DNA form, the CDR3 reads TGTGCCAGCAGTCAGACCTACGAGCAGTACTTC. Protein product: CASSQTYEQYF.